One and the same sample provided the 9 T cell receptor beta chains below, sequenced in a study of blood T cell repertoires in COVID-19. The assay was immunoSEQ multiplex PCR, and TCRdb's table has in-frame clones only and misses some. Of 300,000 to 350,000 clones in the sample, 80% to 95% were seen once. Source material: peripheral blood. Receptors were obtained from a woman aged 30 to 39 with COVID-19, enrolled during active disease.

This clone came up once. The V and J genes are TRBV6-4 and TRBJ2-7; D gene unclear. This CDR3 is built from 15 residues. Germline V gene lookup returns CDR1 MRHNA and CDR2 SNTAGT. The ends were cut back, 8 bases at V and 3 bases at J, with 20 bases in the middle. The CDR3: CASLNQIGGNYEQYF. Here the CDR3 DNA reads TGTGCCAGCCTGAACCAGATCGGCGGAAACTACGAGCAGTACTTC.

V usage is TRBV6-5 and J usage is TRBJ1-5; D call uncertain. The CDR3 spans 14 residues. The V end lost 2 bases, the J end lost 7 bases, and 12 bases lay between the germline ends. CDR1 is MNHEY, CDR2 SVGAGI, per germline. CDR3 nucleotide sequence: TGTGCCAGCAGTTACGCGGCAGCTTCCCAGCCCCAGCATTTT. Amino acids: CASSYAAASQPQHF.

J is TRBJ2-1 and V is TRBV14; TRBD2 is a possible D gene (6 bases). The germline V gene has CDR1 SGHDN and CDR2 FVKESK. The V end lost 0 bases, the J end lost 0 bases, and 15 bases lay between the germline ends. The CDR3 extends over 18 amino acids. The CDR3 here is CASSQDPVLAGSYNEQFF. For the CDR3, the DNA is TGTGCCAGCAGCCAAGATCCCGTACTAGCCGGCTCCTACAATGAGCAGTTCTTC.

This sequence joins TRBV27 and TRBJ1-1, with TRBD1 matching 9 bases. The CDR3 has 16 amino acids. The trim removed 5 bases at V and 1 base at J, leaving 8 bases unmatched. The germline V gene has CDR1 MNHEY and CDR2 SMNVEV (reference sequence). CDR3 DNA: TGTGCCAGCAGTCCCCACCCGGGACAGGGGAACACTGAAGCTTTCTTT. Protein product: CASSPHPGQGNTEAFF.

In DNA, the CDR3 is TGTGCCAGCAGAGCGCTACCGAACACCGGGGAGCTGTTTTTT. It specifies CASRALPNTGELFF. V usage is TRBV2 and J usage is TRBJ2-2; D is undetermined. Germline CDR1 reads SNHLY; CDR2 reads FYNNEI. This CDR3 has 14 amino acids. Deletions cut 6 bases from V and 0 bases from J, with 8 bases between.

This clone occurred once. The rearrangement links TRBV7-2 to TRBJ2-7; 9 nucleotides agree with TRBD2. The germline gives CDR1 SGHTA, CDR2 FQGNSA. This CDR3 has 15 residues. The ends lost 7 bases at V and 2 bases at J; junction bases unmatched: 9. The CDR3 DNA reads TGTGCCAGCACTCCCTACGGCGGGAGGGCCTACGAGCAGTACTTC. Protein sequence: CASTPYGGRAYEQYF. Combining the CDR3 with reference TRBV7-2 and TRBJ2-7 gives the whole variable domain GAGVSQSPSNKVTEKGKDVELRCDPISGHTALYWYRQSLGQGLEFLIYFQGNSAPDKSGLPSDRFSAERTGGSVSTLTIQRTQQEDSAVYLCASTPYGGRAYEQYFGPGTRLTVT.

The chain has TRBV6-1 and TRBJ2-7; TRBD1 agrees at 9 bases. The length of the CDR3 is 18 residues. CDR1 and CDR2 (germline): MNHNS, SASEGT. Losses at the gene ends were 2 bases for V and 2 bases for J; bases not matched to a gene: 13. The CDR3 sequence is CASSESIQRQGETYEQYF. The CDR3, as DNA: TGTGCCAGCAGTGAAAGTATTCAACGACAGGGGGAAACCTACGAGCAGTACTTC.

This sequence joins TRBV28 and TRBJ1-6, with 8 bases aligning to TRBD1. Losses at the gene ends were 3 bases for V and 5 bases for J; bases not matched to a gene: 6. The germline V gene encodes CDR1 MDHEN and CDR2 SYDVKM. The CDR3 runs to 16 residues. The chain's CDR3 is CASSFSRGLDNSPLHF. CDR3 coding DNA: TGTGCCAGCAGTTTTTCCAGGGGGCTAGATAATTCACCCCTCCACTTT.

This clone has only one observation. The chain recombines TRBV15 with TRBJ1-2; 9 bases are a match to TRBD1. Germline CDR1 LNHNV, CDR2 YYDKDF (reference sequence). The CDR3 spans 13 residues. Trimming removed 5 bases from V and 6 bases from J; junction bases left unmatched: 4. CDR3 sequence reads: CATSGTGNHGYTF. The CDR3 DNA reads TGTGCCACCAGCGGGACAGGGAATCATGGCTACACCTTC.